The rows below give T cell receptor beta chains drawn from one sample of a study of T cell responses to AZD1222 COVID-19 vaccine. Method: immunoSEQ multiplex PCR; TCRdb's copy keeps in-frame clones and lacks some. Among about 180,000 clones listed, roughly 88% were seen once. The sample here was peripheral blood, taken on day 0 of AZD1222 vaccination. The receptors originated from an adult in good health. CDR3s include the opening cysteine and the closing phenylalanine or tryptophan. A D gene is named only where the DNA matches it firmly. For some rows the clone size is stated as once, few or many, or as a class when expanded; others skip it.

len	d_gene	j_gene	abundance	v_gene	CDR3aa	CDR3nt
12	NA	TRBJ2-3	NA	TRBV7-9	CASSTLPDTQYF	TGTGCCAGCAGCACCCTGCCAGATACGCAGTATTTT
13	NA	TRBJ1-2	NA	TRBV14	CASSPPGTTSYTF	TGTGCCAGCAGCCCCCCCGGGACTACGAGCTACACCTTC
15	TRBD2	TRBJ2-1	NA	TRBV11-2	CASSPGTSGYNEQFF	TGTGCCAGCAGCCCAGGGACTAGCGGCTACAATGAGCAGTTCTTC
12	NA	TRBJ1-1	NA	TRBV25-1	CASSQPLSGAFF	TGTGCCAGCAGTCAACCCCTCTCGGGGGCTTTCTTT
15	NA	TRBJ1-2	NA	TRBV10-3	CAISPDSQANYGYTF	TGTGCCATCAGTCCGGACAGTCAAGCTAACTATGGCTACACCTTC
13	NA	TRBJ2-7	NA	TRBV7-8	CASSLVQGDEQYF	TGTGCCAGCAGCTTAGTGCAGGGCGACGAGCAGTACTTC
16	NA	TRBJ2-5	NA	TRBV7-2	CASSQQGGEVQETQYF	TGTGCCAGCAGCCAGCAGGGGGGCGAGGTTCAAGAGACCCAGTACTTC
14	NA	TRBJ1-5	NA	TRBV9	CASSVRPGREPQHF	TGTGCCAGCAGCGTAAGGCCCGGGAGGGAGCCCCAGCATTTT
13	NA	TRBJ1-1	NA	TRBV7-3	CASSGGVNTEAFF	TGTGCCAGCTCTGGAGGGGTGAACACTGAAGCTTTCTTT
17	NA	TRBJ2-2	NA	TRBV6-2/TRBV6-3	CASSYSGRGHNTGELFF	TGTGCCAGCAGTTACTCGGGGCGGGGACATAACACCGGGGAGCTGTTTTTT
14	TRBD2	TRBJ2-5	NA	TRBV30	CAWSAGGPVETQYF	TGTGCCTGGAGCGCGGGGGGCCCGGTGGAGACCCAGTACTTC
14	NA	TRBJ2-5	NA	TRBV2	CASGGGQTFGTQYF	TGTGCCAGCGGGGGTGGACAGACCTTCGGGACCCAGTACTTC
12	TRBD1	TRBJ2-3	NA	TRBV11-1	CASRTGSYTQYF	TGTGCCAGCAGGACAGGGTCCTATACGCAGTATTTT
15	NA	TRBJ1-6	NA	TRBV3-1/TRBV3-2	CASSSYRDEESPLHF	TGTGCCAGCAGCTCGTACAGGGATGAGGAATCACCCCTCCACTTT
16	TRBD2	TRBJ2-3	NA	TRBV7-8	CASSLAQAGSTDTQYF	TGTGCCAGCAGCTTAGCGCAAGCGGGGAGCACAGATACGCAGTATTTT
15	NA	TRBJ2-1	NA	TRBV7-7	CASSLYPAQNNEQFF	TGTGCTAGCAGCTTATATCCTGCCCAGAACAATGAGCAGTTCTTC
16	NA	TRBJ2-7	NA	TRBV27	CASSWGLRGSRYEQYF	TGTGCCAGCAGTTGGGGCTTAAGAGGTAGTCGGTACGAGCAGTACTTC
13	NA	TRBJ1-2	NA	TRBV19	CASSAVVGYGYTF	TGTGCCAGTAGTGCAGTGGTAGGCTATGGCTACACCTTC
15	NA	TRBJ2-7	NA	TRBV5-1	CASSLAGEVPYEQYF	TGCGCCAGCAGCTTGGCAGGGGAAGTTCCCTACGAGCAGTACTTC
13	NA	TRBJ2-7	NA	TRBV4-1	CASSHTLAYEQYF	TGCGCCAGCAGCCATACGCTCGCCTACGAGCAGTACTTC
19	TRBD1	TRBJ1-4	NA	TRBV7-9	CASSSAGTGGYSPNEKLFF	TGTGCCAGCAGCTCGGCCGGGACAGGGGGGTATAGCCCAAATGAAAAACTGTTTTTT
17	NA	TRBJ2-7	NA	TRBV14	CASSLNPNWGISYEQYF	TGTGCCAGCAGCCTTAACCCCAACTGGGGGATTTCCTACGAGCAGTACTTC
13	NA	TRBJ1-1	NA	TRBV25-1	CASSNRRGTEAFF	TGTGCCAGCAGTAACAGGAGGGGCACTGAAGCTTTCTTT
13	NA	TRBJ2-7	few	TRBV3-1/TRBV3-2	CASSHSEPSEQYF	TGTGCCAGCAGCCATTCGGAACCGTCGGAGCAGTACTTC
13	NA	TRBJ1-4	once	TRBV30	CAWRERIDEKLFF	TGTGCCTGGAGAGAAAGGATTGATGAAAAACTGTTTTTT
15	NA	TRBJ2-2	NA	TRBV28	CASSLGAANTGELFF	TGTGCCAGCAGTTTGGGGGCGGCGAACACCGGGGAGCTGTTTTTT
15	NA	TRBJ2-7	few	TRBV6-5	CATNLSGASSYEQYF	TGTGCCACCAACCTCAGCGGTGCGAGCTCCTACGAGCAGTACTTC
15	NA	TRBJ2-3	once	TRBV27	CASSFKGFSSDTQYF	TGTGCCAGCAGTTTCAAAGGGTTTAGCTCAGATACGCAGTATTTT
16	TRBD2	TRBJ2-7	NA	TRBV6-5	CASSFAGGATSYEQYF	TGTGCCAGCAGTTTCGCGGGGGGCGCTACTTCCTACGAGCAGTACTTC
12	NA	TRBJ1-6	NA	TRBV28	CAGGSHNSPLHF	TGTGCCGGCGGGAGTCATAATTCACCCCTCCACTTT
14	TRBD1	TRBJ1-5	NA	TRBV10-3	CAIRTGTDNQPQHF	TGTGCCATCAGAACCGGGACAGATAATCAGCCCCAGCATTTT
14	NA	TRBJ2-5	NA	TRBV6-5	CASGRDSKGETQYF	TGTGCCAGCGGCCGGGACTCAAAAGGGGAGACCCAGTACTTC
11	NA	TRBJ1-5	NA	TRBV28	CASSRNQPQHF	TGTGCCAGCAGTCGAAATCAGCCCCAGCATTTT
16	TRBD2	TRBJ2-5	NA	TRBV7-2	CASSLGPFAGVETQYF	TGTGCCAGCAGCTTAGGGCCCTTCGCGGGGGTAGAGACCCAGTACTTC
15	TRBD2	TRBJ2-2	NA	TRBV19	CASTLLAGGAGELFF	TGTGCCAGTACCTTACTAGCGGGAGGTGCCGGGGAGCTGTTTTTT
12	TRBD1	TRBJ1-1	NA	TRBV7-8	CASSPDRGEAFF	TGTGCCAGCAGCCCGGACAGGGGAGAAGCTTTCTTT
15	TRBD1	TRBJ1-5	once	TRBV24-1	CATSDSGTGNQPQHF	TGTGCCACCAGTGATTCTGGGACAGGGAATCAGCCCCAGCATTTT
11	NA	TRBJ2-5	NA	TRBV20-1	CSARRGETQYF	TGCAGTGCCAGACGGGGGGAGACCCAGTACTTC
14	NA	TRBJ2-3	NA	TRBV5-3	CARSFQGEGDTQYF	TGTGCCAGAAGCTTCCAAGGAGAGGGTGATACGCAGTATTTT
12	NA	TRBJ2-7	NA	TRBV5-4	CASSAGNYEQYF	TGTGCCAGCAGCGCGGGAAACTACGAGCAGTACTTC
20	NA	TRBJ1-5	NA	TRBV24-1	CATSDSTDNRGRIGNQPQHF	TGTGCCACCAGTGATTCTACTGACAACCGGGGGCGTATAGGCAATCAGCCCCAGCATTTT
15	TRBD1	TRBJ1-1	NA	TRBV28	CASPSSGQGAEGAFF	TGTGCCAGCCCTTCCTCGGGGCAGGGGGCCGAGGGGGCTTTCTTT
15	TRBD1	TRBJ1-1	NA	TRBV5-1	CASSVTQGESTEAFF	TGCGCCAGCAGCGTTACACAGGGGGAGAGCACTGAAGCTTTCTTT
17	NA	TRBJ1-5	NA	TRBV5-6	CASSLRLRGVAYQPQHF	TGTGCCAGCAGCTTGCGACTCCGTGGAGTGGCTTATCAGCCCCAGCATTTT
13	NA	TRBJ1-6	once	TRBV5-4	CAIRRGNNSPLHF	TGTGCCATAAGACGGGGCAATAATTCACCCCTCCACTTT
16	TRBD2	TRBJ2-3	once	TRBV24-1	CATSEPTGGRTDTQYF	TGTGCCACCAGTGAGCCTACGGGGGGAAGGACAGATACGCAGTATTTT
16	NA	TRBJ2-2	NA	TRBV28	CASSLWGGLGTGELFF	TGTGCCAGCAGTTTATGGGGGGGACTGGGCACCGGGGAGCTGTTTTTT
13	NA	TRBJ2-7	NA	TRBV25-1	CASRGGGFYEQYF	TGTGCCAGCAGAGGGGGGGGATTCTACGAGCAGTACTTC
14	NA	TRBJ1-3	NA	TRBV4-3	CASSQQSSGNTIYF	TGCGCCAGCAGCCAGCAGAGCTCTGGAAACACCATATATTTT
16	NA	TRBJ1-4	few	TRBV3-1/TRBV3-2	CASSQVPTGTNEKLFF	TGTGCCAGCAGCCAAGTCCCTACAGGGACAAATGAAAAACTGTTTTTT
18	TRBD1	TRBJ1-3	once	TRBV28	CASTFLFYRGSSGNTIYF	TGTGCCAGCACTTTCCTATTCTACAGGGGGAGCTCTGGAAACACCATATATTTT
15	TRBD2	TRBJ2-7	NA	TRBV7-9	CASSLEAGGPYEQYF	TGTGCCAGCAGCTTAGAGGCGGGGGGGCCGTACGAGCAGTACTTC
13	TRBD1	TRBJ2-1	NA	TRBV12-5	CASGRTGGNEQFF	TGTGCTAGTGGGAGAACAGGGGGAAATGAGCAGTTCTTC
17	TRBD1	TRBJ1-1	NA	TRBV28	CASSPSGQVISGTEAFF	TGTGCCAGCAGTCCCTCAGGACAGGTCATATCGGGGACTGAAGCTTTCTTT